The present T cell receptor beta chain was sequenced within a study of T cells in localized non-small cell lung cancer. Study-wide results and limits: Higher blood T cell density went with longer overall survival. Compared with tumor, uninvolved adjacent lung displayed greater T cell clonality, ranking highest overall. The appearance of a median approximately 57 of the top 100 tumor clones was seen in adjacent lung.

Profiled with immunoSEQ multiplex PCR; TCRdb holds only in-frame clones, not every one. The repertoire holds some 2,000 clones, with just over 35% as singletons. The CDR3 has 13 residues. V gave up 5 bases and J gave up 2 bases, with 10 bases separating them. The V gene's germline CDR1 is SGDLS and CDR2 YYNGEE. The sample holds a few counts of this clone. Its cognate antigen is unknown. The sample here was lung tumor tissue, taken before any cancer treatment. This clonotype was obtained from a male donor aged 60 or older with stage II lung adenocarcinoma. This chain uses TRBV9 with TRBJ2-5; D gene uncertain. The CDR3 region is CASSFLWQETQYF. CDR3 DNA: TGTGCCAGCAGTTTCTTGTGGCAAGAGACCCAGTACTTC.